The 13 T cell receptor beta chains below all came from one sample that was sequenced in a study of T cells after yellow fever vaccination. TCRdb recomputed calls from the 5' RACE reads with MiXCR, one row per CDR3 protein. The sample holds about 150,000 distinct CDR3 sequences, approximately 6.6% seen once. This sample comprised CD4+ T cells sorted from PBMCs, obtained 10 days after the yellow fever booster vaccination. Receptors were obtained from a young man who received the YFV17D yellow fever vaccine.

In its sample, this clonotype was seen many times. The J gene is TRBJ2-1, the V gene TRBV20-1; 8 bases map to TRBD2. The germline gives CDR1 DFQATT, CDR2 SNEGSKA (reference sequence). CDR3 length: 13 residues. Germline trimming cut 3 bases from V and 2 bases from J; bases unmatched to any gene: 0. In nucleotides, the CDR3 is TGCAGTGCTAGCGGGAGGGCCTACAATGAGCAGTTCTTC. Encoded protein: CSASGRAYNEQFF.

Concerning this clonotype itself: A much bigger clone sits one base away, suggesting this may be a read error. The J gene is TRBJ2-7, the V gene TRBV12-3 or TRBV12-4; 8 bases agree with TRBD2. The CDR3 runs 16 residues. CDR3 amino acids: CVSSSQNSGTHYEQYF. CDR3 DNA sequence: TGTGTCAGCAGTTCCCAAAATAGCGGGACTCACTACGAGCAGTACTTC.

To note about this clonotype: A much bigger clone sits one base away, suggesting this may be a read error. The rearrangement joins TRBV2 to TRBJ2-1, with 9 positions matching TRBD2. After removal of 8 bases from V and 4 bases from J, the junction contained 18 bases not matched to a gene. This CDR3 region has 18 residues. Germline V gene sequence: CDR1 SNHLY, CDR2 FYNNEI. The CDR3 here is CASCFRASGNTIYNEQFF. CDR3 nucleotides: TGTGCCAGCTGTTTTAGGGCTAGCGGGAATACTATTTACAATGAGCAGTTCTTC.

The genes are TRBV10-3 and TRBJ2-2; D is perhaps TRBD1 (5 bases). Germline CDR1 is ENHRY and CDR2 is SYGVKD. V dropped 2 bases and J dropped 0 bases, with 10 bases sitting between them. The CDR3 is 16 amino acids. The CDR3 region has the DNA TGTGCCATCAGTGAGGTGGGGCAATCGAACACCGGGGAGCTGTTTTTT. This codes for CAISEVGQSNTGELFF.

In its sample, this clonotype was seen many times. The chain links TRBV20-1 to TRBJ1-2; 7 bases match TRBD1. V lost 6 bases and J lost 5; bases outside the gene matches: 6. Looked up from germline, CDR1 is DFQATT and CDR2 is SNEGSKA (reference sequence). CDR3 length: 12 amino acids. DNA of the CDR3: TGCAGTGCGCGGACAGGCACATATGGCTACACCTTC. Residues: CSARTGTYGYTF.

The genes are TRBV25-1 and TRBJ2-3, with 7 bases that match TRBD1. There are 14 residues in the CDR3. The germline gives CDR1 MGHDK, CDR2 SYGVNS. The V and J ends lost 5 bases and 6 bases, in that order; junction bases with no gene match: 8. The CDR3 loop reads CASSLANRGDTQYF. In DNA, the CDR3 is TGTGCCAGCAGTTTAGCAAACAGGGGTGATACGCAGTATTTT.

This clonotype was counted many times. The chain joins TRBV5-1 to TRBJ2-7; no clear D gene. The CDR3 length is 15 residues. Trimming pared 4 bases from V and 6 bases from J, leaving 20 bases between. Per the germline V gene, CDR1 is SGHRS and CDR2 is YFSETQ. CDR3 in amino acids: CASSREFGPRSEQYF. The CDR3 coding sequence is TGCGCCAGCAGCCGAGAATTCGGGCCACGCTCCGAGCAGTACTTC.

This clonotype occurred a few times. V is TRBV18 and J is TRBJ2-1; 7 nucleotides line up with TRBD2. The CDR3 extends over 16 amino acids. Per germline, CDR1 KGHSH and CDR2 LQKENI. V shed 3 bases, J shed 5 bases, and the junction held 10 bases outside the gene matches. The CDR3 region has the DNA TGTGCCAGCTCACCCAACGGGGCTAGCGGTGACAATGAGCAGTTCTTC. Its protein is CASSPNGASGDNEQFF.

Many counts were recorded for this clonotype. CDR3 sequence (DNA): TGTGCCAGCAACCTGCGGGGCTCCTACGAGCAGTACTTC. Its translation: CASNLRGSYEQYF. This sequence joins TRBV3-1 and TRBJ2-7; tentative D call: TRBD2 (6 bases). CDR3 length equals 13 residues. Per the germline V gene, CDR1 is LGHDT and CDR2 is YNNKEL (reference sequence). The V and J ends lost 7 bases and 0 bases respectively, with 10 bases between them.

This clonotype was picked up a small number of times. The V gene is TRBV28, the J gene TRBJ1-2; D call uncertain. The germline CDR1 and CDR2 sequences are MDHEN and SYDVKM. The CDR3 runs to 14 residues. Trimming left V 7 bases short and J 4 bases short, with 16 bases between. The CDR3 sequence: CASNEAGKSYGYTF. In nucleotides, the CDR3 is TGTGCCAGCAACGAGGCGGGTAAATCCTATGGCTACACCTTC.

In this sample, this clonotype turned up many times. V and J are TRBV5-1 and TRBJ2-3; D tentatively fits TRBD1 or TRBD2 (5 bases each). V shed 7 bases and J shed 9 bases, with 24 bases lying between them. The CDR3 is 15 residues long. The germline gives CDR1 SGHRS, CDR2 YFSETQ. CDR3 DNA sequence: TGCGCCAGCTTTGGGACCGGGACGGATCAGGAGACGCAGTATTTT. It codes for CASFGTGTDQETQYF.

In this sample, this clonotype turned up a few times. This chain connects TRBV11-2 to TRBJ2-3; the D gene is possibly TRBD1 (6 bases). The ends were cut back, 6 bases at V and 1 base at J, with 17 bases in the middle. CDR3 length equals 16 residues. Germline V gene lookup returns CDR1 SGHAT and CDR2 FQNNGV. The CDR3 nucleotides are TGTGCCAGCAGTTTCCGGGTCGGGACACGCACAGATACGCAGTATTTT. Residues: CASSFRVGTRTDTQYF.

This clonotype showed up many times. The chain has TRBV29-1 and TRBJ2-7; 13 nucleotides align to TRBD2. The CDR3 runs to 16 residues. V dropped 7 bases and J dropped 2; count of bases not matched to a gene: 11. CDR1 SQVTM and CDR2 ANQGSEA come from the germline V gene. The CDR3 is CSGAGTSGNRAYEQYF. CDR3 coding DNA: TGCAGCGGAGCCGGGACTAGCGGGAACCGCGCCTACGAGCAGTACTTC.